These T cell receptor beta chains were read from a single sample in a study of shared clonotypes between healthy human individuals. TCRdb's table, derived via immunoSEQ multiplex PCR, lists solely in-frame clones and lacks some. Seen here are about 2.3 million clones, under 95% observed once, and the top ten hold approximately 0.41%. The sequenced sample consisted of naive CD4+ T cells from PBMCs. These TCRs come from a man aged 18 to 30 in good health. Some clones in this sample may be carry-over from other donors' samples. Both conserved end residues are part of each CDR3.

J | V | CDR3
TRBJ1-2 | TRBV11-2 | CASSLAAGDYGYTF
TRBJ2-7 | TRBV7-2 | CASNPSRDRYEQYF
TRBJ1-1 | TRBV19 | CASTDRVISTEAFF
TRBJ2-4 | TRBV15 | CATSGGVAKNIQYF
TRBJ2-1 | TRBV7-9 | CASSLGTGGGYNEQFF
TRBJ2-1 | TRBV5-1 | CASSLGTGTNEQFF
TRBJ2-3 | TRBV5-1 | CASSLAGGDTQYF
TRBJ2-7 | TRBV28 | CASSSGREYYEQYF
TRBJ2-3 | TRBV4-1 | CASSQRQGRTDTQYF
TRBJ1-1 | TRBV7-3 | CASSKAGAPGEAFF
TRBJ2-5 | TRBV27 | CASSLSLSRETQYF
TRBJ1-5 | TRBV6-5 | CAGSTGYNQPQHF
TRBJ2-1 | TRBV28 | CASSPGSLGDNEQFF